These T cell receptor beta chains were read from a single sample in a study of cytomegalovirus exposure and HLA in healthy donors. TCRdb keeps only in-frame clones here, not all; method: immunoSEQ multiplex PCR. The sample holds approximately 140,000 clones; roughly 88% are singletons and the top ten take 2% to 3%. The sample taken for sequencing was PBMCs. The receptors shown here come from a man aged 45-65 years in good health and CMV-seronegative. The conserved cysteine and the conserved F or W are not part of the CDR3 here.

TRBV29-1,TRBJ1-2,SVDADSLYGYT
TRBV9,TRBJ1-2,ASSVATDNYGYT
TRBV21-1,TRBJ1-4,ASSSSFGINEKLF
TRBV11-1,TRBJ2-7,ASSPPRGGPYEQY
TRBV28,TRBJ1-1,ASSGDRNTEAF
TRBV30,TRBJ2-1,AWSGRWTGLKLNEQF
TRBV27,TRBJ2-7,ASSWRAGGSYEQY
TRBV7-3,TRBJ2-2,ASSPSQGQGIAGELF
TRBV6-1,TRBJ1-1,ASSWSGGTEAF
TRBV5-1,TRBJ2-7,ASSLLAGGSYEQY
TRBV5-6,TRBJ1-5,ASSLILRGFQPQH
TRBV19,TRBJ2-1,ASSIVSSRIYNEQF
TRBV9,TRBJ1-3,ASSVGSGSGNTIY
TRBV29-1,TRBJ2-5,SVRRTVRETQY
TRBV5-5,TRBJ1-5,ASSRVFNQPQH
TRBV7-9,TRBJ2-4,ASSLVGGWY
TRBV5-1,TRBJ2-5,ASSPGTSGGETQY
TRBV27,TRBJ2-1,ASSYNRGYNEQF
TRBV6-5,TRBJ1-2,ASSYSGDRGVGYT
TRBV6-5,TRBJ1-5,ASRETGNQPQH
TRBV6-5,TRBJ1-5,ASTYGGVGSNQPQH
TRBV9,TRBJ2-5,ASSSQGLPVVQY
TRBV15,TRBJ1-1,ATTMGEGNTEAF
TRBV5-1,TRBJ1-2,ASSLGQGANYGYT
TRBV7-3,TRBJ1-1,ASSLTGSNTEAF
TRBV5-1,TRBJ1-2,ASAPDRDYGYT
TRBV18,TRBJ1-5,ASSPSTGPSNQPQH
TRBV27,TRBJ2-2,ASRTGPGELF
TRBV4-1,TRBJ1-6,ASSLEQQYNSPLH
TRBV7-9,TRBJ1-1,ASSLAHKTEAF
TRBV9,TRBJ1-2,ASSLGGGGGYT
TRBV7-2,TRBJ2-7,ASSLSSGGAFEQY
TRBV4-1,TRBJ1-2,ASSQPTGKANYGYT
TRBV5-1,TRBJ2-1,ASSFPGVGEQF
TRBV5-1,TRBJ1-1,ASSYQTGNTEAF